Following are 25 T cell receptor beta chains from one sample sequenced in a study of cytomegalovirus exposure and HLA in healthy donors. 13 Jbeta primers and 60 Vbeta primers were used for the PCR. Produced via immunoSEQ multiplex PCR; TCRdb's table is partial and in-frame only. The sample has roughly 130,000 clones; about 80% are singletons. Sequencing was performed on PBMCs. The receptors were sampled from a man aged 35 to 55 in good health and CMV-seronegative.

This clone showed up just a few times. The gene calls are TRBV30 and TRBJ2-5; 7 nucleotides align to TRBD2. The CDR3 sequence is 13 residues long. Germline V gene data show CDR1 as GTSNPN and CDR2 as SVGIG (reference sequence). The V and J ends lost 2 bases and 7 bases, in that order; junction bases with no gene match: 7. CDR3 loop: CAWSPDTGGTQYF. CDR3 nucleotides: TGTGCCTGGAGTCCCGACACGGGGGGGACCCAGTACTTC.

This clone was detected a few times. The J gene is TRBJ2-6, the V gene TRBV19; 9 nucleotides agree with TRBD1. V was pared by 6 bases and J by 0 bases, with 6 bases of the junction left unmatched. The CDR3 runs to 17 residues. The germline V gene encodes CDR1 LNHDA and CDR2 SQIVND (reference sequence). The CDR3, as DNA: TGTGCCAGTAGGACAGGGGGGACGAGCTCTGGGGCCAACGTCCTGACTTTC. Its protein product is CASRTGGTSSGANVLTF.

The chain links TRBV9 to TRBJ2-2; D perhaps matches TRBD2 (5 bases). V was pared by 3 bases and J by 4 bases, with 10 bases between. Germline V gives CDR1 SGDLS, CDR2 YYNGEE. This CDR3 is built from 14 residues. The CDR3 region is CASSAAGVTGELFF. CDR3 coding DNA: TGTGCCAGCAGCGCTGCGGGTGTCACCGGGGAGCTGTTTTTT.

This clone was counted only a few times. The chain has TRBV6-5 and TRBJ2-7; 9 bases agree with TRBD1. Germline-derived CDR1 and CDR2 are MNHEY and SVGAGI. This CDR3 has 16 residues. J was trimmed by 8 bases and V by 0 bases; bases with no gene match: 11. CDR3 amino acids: CASSYSGGQGLNKQYF. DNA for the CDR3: TGTGCCAGCAGTTACTCGGGGGGACAGGGTCTTAACAAGCAGTACTTC.

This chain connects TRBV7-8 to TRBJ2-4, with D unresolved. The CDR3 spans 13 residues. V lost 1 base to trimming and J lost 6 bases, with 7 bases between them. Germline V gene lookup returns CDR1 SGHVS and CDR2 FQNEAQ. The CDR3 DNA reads TGTGCCAGCAGCTTAGTACCGGGAAACATTCAGTACTTC. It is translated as CASSLVPGNIQYF.

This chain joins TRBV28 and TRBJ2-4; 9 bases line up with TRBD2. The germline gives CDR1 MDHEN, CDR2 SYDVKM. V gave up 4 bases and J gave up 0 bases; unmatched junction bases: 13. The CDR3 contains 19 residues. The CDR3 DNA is TGTGCCAGCAGTTCCCTTGGGACTAGCTTGCTTCTAGCCAAAAACATTCAGTACTTC. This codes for CASSSLGTSLLLAKNIQYF.

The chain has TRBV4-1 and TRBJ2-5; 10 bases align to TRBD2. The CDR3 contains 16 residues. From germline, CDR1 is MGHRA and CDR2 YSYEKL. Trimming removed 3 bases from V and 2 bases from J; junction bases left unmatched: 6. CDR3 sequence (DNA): TGCGCCAGCAGCCAGACTAGCGGGTCGTTACAAGAGACCCAGTACTTC. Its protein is CASSQTSGSLQETQYF.

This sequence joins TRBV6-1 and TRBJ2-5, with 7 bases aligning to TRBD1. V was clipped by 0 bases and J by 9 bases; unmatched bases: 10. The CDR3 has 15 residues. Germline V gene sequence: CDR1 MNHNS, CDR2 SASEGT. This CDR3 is CASSEALTGSRAQYF. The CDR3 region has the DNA TGTGCCAGCAGTGAAGCGTTGACAGGGTCAAGGGCCCAGTACTTC.

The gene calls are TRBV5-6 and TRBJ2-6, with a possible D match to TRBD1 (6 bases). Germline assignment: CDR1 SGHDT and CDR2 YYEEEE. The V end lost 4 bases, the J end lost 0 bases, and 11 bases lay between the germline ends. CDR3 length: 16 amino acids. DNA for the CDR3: TGTGCCAGCAGCCACGGACAGAGCTCTGGGGCCAACGTCCTGACTTTC. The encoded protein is CASSHGQSSGANVLTF.

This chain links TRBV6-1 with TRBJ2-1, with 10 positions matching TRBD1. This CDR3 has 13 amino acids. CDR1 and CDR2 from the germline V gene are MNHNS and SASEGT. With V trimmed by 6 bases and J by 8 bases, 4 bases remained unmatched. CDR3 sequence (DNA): TGTGCCAGCAGGTGGGACAGGGGCTATGAGCAGTTCTTC. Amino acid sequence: CASRWDRGYEQFF.

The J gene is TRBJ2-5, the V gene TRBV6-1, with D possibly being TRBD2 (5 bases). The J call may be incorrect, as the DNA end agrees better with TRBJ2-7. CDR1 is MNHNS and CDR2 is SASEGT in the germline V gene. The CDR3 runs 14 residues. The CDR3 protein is CASIPFGVRSEQYF. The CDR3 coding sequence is TGTGCCAGCATCCCCTTCGGGGTCAGGAGCGAGCAGTACTTC.

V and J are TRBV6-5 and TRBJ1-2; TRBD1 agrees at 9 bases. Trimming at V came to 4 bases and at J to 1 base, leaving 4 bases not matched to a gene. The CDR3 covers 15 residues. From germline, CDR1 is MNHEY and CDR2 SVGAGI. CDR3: CASSWDRDVNYGYTF. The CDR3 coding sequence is TGTGCCAGCAGTTGGGACAGGGACGTTAACTATGGCTACACCTTC.

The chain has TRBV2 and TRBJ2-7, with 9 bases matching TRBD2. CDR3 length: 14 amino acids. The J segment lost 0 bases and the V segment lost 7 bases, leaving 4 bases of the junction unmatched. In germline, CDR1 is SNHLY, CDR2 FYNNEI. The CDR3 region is CASTRTSDSYEQYF. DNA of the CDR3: TGTGCCAGCACCCGGACTAGCGACTCCTACGAGCAGTACTTC.

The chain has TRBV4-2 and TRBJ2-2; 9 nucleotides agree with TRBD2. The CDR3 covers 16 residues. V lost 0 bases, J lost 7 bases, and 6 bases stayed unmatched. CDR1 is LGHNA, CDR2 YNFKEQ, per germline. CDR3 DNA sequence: TGTGCCAGCAGCCAAGAAAGCGGGAGGCAGGGCGGGGAGCTGTTTTTT. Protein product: CASSQESGRQGGELFF.

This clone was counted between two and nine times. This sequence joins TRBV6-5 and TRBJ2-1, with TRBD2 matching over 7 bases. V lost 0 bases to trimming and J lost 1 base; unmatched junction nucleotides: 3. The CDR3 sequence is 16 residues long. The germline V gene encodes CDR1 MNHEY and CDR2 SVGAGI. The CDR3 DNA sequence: TGTGCCAGCAGTTACTCATGGGGGGGGTCCTACAATGAGCAGTTCTTC. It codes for CASSYSWGGSYNEQFF.

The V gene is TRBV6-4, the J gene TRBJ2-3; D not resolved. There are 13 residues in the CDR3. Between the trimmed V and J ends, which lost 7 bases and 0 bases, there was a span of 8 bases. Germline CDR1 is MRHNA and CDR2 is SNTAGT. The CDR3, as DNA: TGTGCCAGCACCTCTAGGAGCACAGATACGCAGTATTTT. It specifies CASTSRSTDTQYF.

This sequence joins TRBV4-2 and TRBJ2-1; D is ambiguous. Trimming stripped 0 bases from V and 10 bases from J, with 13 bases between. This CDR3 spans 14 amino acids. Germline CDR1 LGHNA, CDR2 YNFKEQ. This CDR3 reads CASSQDPGSGEQFF. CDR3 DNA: TGTGCCAGCAGCCAAGATCCTGGGTCAGGCGAGCAGTTCTTC.

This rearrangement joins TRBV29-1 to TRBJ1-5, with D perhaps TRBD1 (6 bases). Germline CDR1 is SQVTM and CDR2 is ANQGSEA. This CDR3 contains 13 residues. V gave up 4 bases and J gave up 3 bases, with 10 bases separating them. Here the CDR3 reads CSVADSLNQPQHF. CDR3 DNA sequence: TGCAGCGTTGCGGACAGCCTCAATCAGCCCCAGCATTTT.

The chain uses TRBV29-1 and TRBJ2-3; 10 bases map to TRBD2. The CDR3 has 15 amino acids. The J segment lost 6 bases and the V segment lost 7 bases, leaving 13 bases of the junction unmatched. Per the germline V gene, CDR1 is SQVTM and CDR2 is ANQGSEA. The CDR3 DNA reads TGCAGCGCATCCACCTTAGCGGGAGGAGGGGATACGCAGTATTTT. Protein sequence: CSASTLAGGGDTQYF.

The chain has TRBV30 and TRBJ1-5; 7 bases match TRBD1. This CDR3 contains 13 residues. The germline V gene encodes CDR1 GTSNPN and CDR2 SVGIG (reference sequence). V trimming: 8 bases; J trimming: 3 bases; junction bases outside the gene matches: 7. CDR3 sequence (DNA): TGTGCCCTGGAGGGACAGTCCAATCAGCCCCAGCATTTT. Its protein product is CALEGQSNQPQHF. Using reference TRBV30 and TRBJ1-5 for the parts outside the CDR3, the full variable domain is SQTIHQWPATLVQPVGSPLSLECTVEGTSNPNLYWYRQAAGRGLQLLFYSVGIGQISSEVPQNLSASRPQDRQFILSSKKLLLSDSGFYLCALEGQSNQPQHFGDGTRLSIL.

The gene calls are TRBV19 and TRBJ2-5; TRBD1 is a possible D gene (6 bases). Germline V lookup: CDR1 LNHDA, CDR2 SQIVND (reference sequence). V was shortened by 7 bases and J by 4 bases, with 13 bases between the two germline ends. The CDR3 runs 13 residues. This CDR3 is CASKPQGAETQYF. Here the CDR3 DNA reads TGTGCCAGTAAGCCACAGGGAGCAGAGACCCAGTACTTC.

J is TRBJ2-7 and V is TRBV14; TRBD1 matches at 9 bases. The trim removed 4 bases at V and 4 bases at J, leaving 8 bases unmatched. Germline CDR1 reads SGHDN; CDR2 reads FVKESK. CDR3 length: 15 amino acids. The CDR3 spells CASSPRQGGAYEQYF. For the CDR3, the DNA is TGTGCCAGCAGCCCCCGACAGGGGGGAGCTTACGAGCAGTACTTC.

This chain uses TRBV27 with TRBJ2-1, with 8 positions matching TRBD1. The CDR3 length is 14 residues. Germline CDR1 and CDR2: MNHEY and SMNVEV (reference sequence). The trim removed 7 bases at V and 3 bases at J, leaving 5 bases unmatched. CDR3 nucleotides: TGTGCCAGCAACCGACAGGGGATCTACAATGAGCAGTTCTTC. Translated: CASNRQGIYNEQFF.

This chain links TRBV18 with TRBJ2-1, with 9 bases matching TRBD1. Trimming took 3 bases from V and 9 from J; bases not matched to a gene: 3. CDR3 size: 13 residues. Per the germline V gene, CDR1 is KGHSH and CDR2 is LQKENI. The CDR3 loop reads CASSPLGQGEQFF. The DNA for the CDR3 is TGTGCCAGCTCACCTCTGGGACAGGGTGAGCAGTTCTTC.

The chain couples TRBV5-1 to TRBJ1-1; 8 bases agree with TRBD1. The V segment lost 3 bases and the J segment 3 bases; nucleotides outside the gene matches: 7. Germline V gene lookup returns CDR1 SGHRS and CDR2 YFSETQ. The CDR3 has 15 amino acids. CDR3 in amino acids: CASSSPDRGDTEAFF. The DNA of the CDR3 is TGCGCCAGCAGCTCACCCGACAGGGGAGACACTGAAGCTTTCTTT.